This T cell receptor beta chain comes out of a study of blood T cell repertoires in COVID-19. Study overall: From the United States, Italy and Spain came samples of acute and convalescent COVID-19. In each case, the material was cDNA or gDNA derived from T cells, B-cell-depleted T cells, or PBMCs.

Per the germline V gene, CDR1 is SGHDN and CDR2 is FVKESK. Trimming pared 0 bases from V and 3 bases from J, leaving 8 bases between. The CDR3 covers 14 residues. How the authors handled the data: Amplified reference gene primers provided the basis for estimating nucleated cell counts. TCRdb's table, derived via immunoSEQ multiplex PCR, lists solely in-frame clones and lacks some. V, J and clone size are those of that table, while D and trimming were read from the DNA. The sample includes under 250,000 clones, roughly 80% of them seen just once. The chain is built from TRBV14 and TRBJ2-5; D not certain. The sequence derives from a woman aged 55-69 years who had recovered from COVID-19. The specimen sequenced was peripheral blood. CDR3 residues: CASSQEPLEETQYF. The DNA for the CDR3 is TGTGCCAGCAGCCAAGAGCCCTTAGAAGAGACCCAGTACTTC.